The rows below give T cell receptor beta chains drawn from one sample of a study of CD8+ T cells in alopecia areata. Sequencing was performed with immunoSEQ multiplex PCR; in TCRdb, only in-frame clones are kept and a portion is missing. The table records about 270,000 clones, roughly 63% of them present only once. Specimen: CD4+ T cells sorted from blood, collected at roughly week 52, from a patient treated with tofacitinib. These receptors came from a human donor with alopecia areata. Each CDR3 is given without its conserved first and last residue. The order of the fields is V gene, CDR3 protein.

V: TRBV5-1
CDR3: ASSSSGLAGVETQY

V: TRBV29-1
CDR3: SASDRTGVETQY

V: TRBV2
CDR3: ASIYMGGSYEQY

V: TRBV4-1
CDR3: ASSHALRQGNYGYT

V: TRBV9
CDR3: ASSLGLAEETQY

V: TRBV5-6
CDR3: ASSFGQGDGYT

V: TRBV30
CDR3: AWRVKGGGRQPQH

V: TRBV30
CDR3: AFRRGQNTEAF

V: TRBV5-1
CDR3: ASSLAAAVSGNTIY

V: TRBV21-1
CDR3: ASSSPIPLH

V: TRBV4-2
CDR3: ASSPEGGASPLH

V: TRBV7-9
CDR3: ASSIRPGQGNTEAF

V: TRBV2
CDR3: ASSWDRGQVGYT

V: TRBV4-1
CDR3: ASSQIGTDTQY

V: TRBV30
CDR3: AWTTGAETQY

V: TRBV9
CDR3: ASSVSGGIDTQY

V: TRBV4-1
CDR3: ASSQGAGAHEKLF

V: TRBV30
CDR3: AWSWARGYGYT

V: TRBV30
CDR3: AWAGPGIGQPQH

V: TRBV4-3
CDR3: ASSQEGVETQY

V: TRBV5-4
CDR3: ASSLGLGVKDYGYT

V: TRBV6-5
CDR3: ASSPQQSGQPQH

V: TRBV29-1
CDR3: SVEGTNYGYT

V: TRBV29-1
CDR3: SVGPSLYGYT

V: TRBV18
CDR3: ASSPPTGDEQF

V: TRBV9
CDR3: ASSVGDPERNEQF

V: TRBV30
CDR3: AWMVGRDSTDTQY

V: TRBV14
CDR3: ASSYSTVARSPLH

V: TRBV6-5
CDR3: ASTGHTEAF

V: TRBV19
CDR3: ASRGAGETQY

V: TRBV7-2
CDR3: ASTPTGRNIQY

V: TRBV13
CDR3: ASSGPRGRRTEAF

V: TRBV2
CDR3: ASSASSGANVLT

V: TRBV9
CDR3: ASSVAGAATYGYT

V: TRBV9
CDR3: ASSAGQDSPLH

V: TRBV7-2
CDR3: ASSPGGVIHEQY

V: TRBV7-4
CDR3: ASSSPTTIY

V: TRBV6-6
CDR3: ASRNRDLQETQY

V: TRBV15
CDR3: ATSRDTQEDIQY

V: TRBV30
CDR3: AWSAGGYEQY

V: TRBV19
CDR3: ASTLGGGAGANVLT

V: TRBV7-2
CDR3: ASSSSHNTEAF

V: TRBV6-6
CDR3: ASTPDRGEQY

V: TRBV4-1
CDR3: ASSQEFGGRTVANIQY

V: TRBV27
CDR3: ASSPRAGGADTQY

V: TRBV27
CDR3: ASSWLSGQTQY

V: TRBV27
CDR3: ASSLAGSGHGYT

V: TRBV15
CDR3: ATSRAWTGTAYEQY

V: TRBV2
CDR3: ASIRDTTYEQY

V: TRBV7-3
CDR3: ASSLTGHLGELF

V: TRBV5-6
CDR3: ASSSWSGWDGYT

V: TRBV15
CDR3: ATSRVGIYEQY

V: TRBV6-6
CDR3: ASSYDDSAPGQY

V: TRBV5-1
CDR3: ASSLGGIQETQY

V: TRBV7-9
CDR3: ASSPAVTEAF

V: TRBV19
CDR3: ASSPRTGRSSNTEAF

V: TRBV6-5
CDR3: ASSSRTFLVSYEQY